This T cell receptor (beta chain) was sequenced during a study of memory CD4+ T cells and cytomegalovirus serostatus. Sequencing was performed with immunoSEQ multiplex PCR; in TCRdb, only in-frame clones are kept and a portion is missing. The sample has some 87,000 clones, 75% to 85% seen once. Single viable CD3+CD4+CD8-CD45RO+ cells were sorted as the memory CD4+ T cells. Donors' CMV status reflects serum IgG against pp150, pp28, p38, p52. Germline V gene sequence: CDR1 SGHRS, CDR2 YFSETQ. V lost 2 bases and J 7 bases, leaving 13 bases between the germline ends. This CDR3 has 14 residues. Sequencing was carried out using memory CD4+ T cells from blood. This receptor was obtained from an adult in good health and CMV-seropositive. This chain uses TRBV5-1 with TRBJ1-3; no clear D. The DNA of the CDR3 is TGCGCCAGCAGCTTCCGGACCGGCGAGAACACCATATATTTT. Protein product: CASSFRTGENTIYF.